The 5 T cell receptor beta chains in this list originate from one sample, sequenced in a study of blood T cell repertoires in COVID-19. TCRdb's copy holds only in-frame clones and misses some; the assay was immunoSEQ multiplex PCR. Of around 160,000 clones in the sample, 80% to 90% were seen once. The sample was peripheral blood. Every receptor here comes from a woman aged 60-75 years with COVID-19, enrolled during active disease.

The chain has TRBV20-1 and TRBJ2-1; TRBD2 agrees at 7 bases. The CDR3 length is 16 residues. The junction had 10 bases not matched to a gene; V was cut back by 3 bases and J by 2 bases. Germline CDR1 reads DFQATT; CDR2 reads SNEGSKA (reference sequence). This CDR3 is CSASQGWGGAYNEQFF. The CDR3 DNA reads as TGCAGTGCTAGTCAAGGATGGGGGGGGGCCTACAATGAGCAGTTCTTC.

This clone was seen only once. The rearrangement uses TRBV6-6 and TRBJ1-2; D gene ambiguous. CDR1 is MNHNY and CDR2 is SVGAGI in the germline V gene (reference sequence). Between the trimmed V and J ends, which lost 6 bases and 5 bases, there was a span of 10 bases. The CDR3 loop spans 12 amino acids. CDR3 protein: CASRADNYGYTF. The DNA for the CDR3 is TGTGCCAGCAGGGCCGACAATTATGGCTACACCTTC.

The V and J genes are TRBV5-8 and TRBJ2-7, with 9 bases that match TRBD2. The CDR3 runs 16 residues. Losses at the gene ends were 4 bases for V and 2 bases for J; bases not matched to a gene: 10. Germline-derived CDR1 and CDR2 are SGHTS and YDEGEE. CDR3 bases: TGTGCCAGCAGCCCCCGTAGGGTAGCGGGGGCCTACGAGCAGTACTTC. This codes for CASSPRRVAGAYEQYF.

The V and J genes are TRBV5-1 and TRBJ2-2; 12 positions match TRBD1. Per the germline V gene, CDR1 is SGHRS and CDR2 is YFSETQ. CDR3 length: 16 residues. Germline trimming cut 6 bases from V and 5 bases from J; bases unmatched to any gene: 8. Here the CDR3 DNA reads TGCGCCAGCACTGCCGGGACAGGGGGCGAAACCGGGGAGCTGTTTTTT. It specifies CASTAGTGGETGELFF.

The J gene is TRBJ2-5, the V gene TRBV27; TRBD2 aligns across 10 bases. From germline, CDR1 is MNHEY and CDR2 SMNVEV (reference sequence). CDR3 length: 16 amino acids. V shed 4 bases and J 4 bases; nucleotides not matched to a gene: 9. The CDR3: CASSSQTSGEGETQYF. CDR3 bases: TGTGCCAGCAGTTCCCAAACTAGCGGGGAGGGAGAGACCCAGTACTTC.